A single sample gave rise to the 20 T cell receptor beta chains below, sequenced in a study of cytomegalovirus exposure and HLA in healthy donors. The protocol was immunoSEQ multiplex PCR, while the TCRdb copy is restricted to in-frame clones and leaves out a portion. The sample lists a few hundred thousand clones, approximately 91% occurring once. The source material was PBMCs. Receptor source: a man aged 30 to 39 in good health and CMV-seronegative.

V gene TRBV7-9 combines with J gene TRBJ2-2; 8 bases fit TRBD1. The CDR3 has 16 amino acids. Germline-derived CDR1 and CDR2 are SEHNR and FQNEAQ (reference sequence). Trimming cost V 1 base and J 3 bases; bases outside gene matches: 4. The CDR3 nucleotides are TGTGCCAGCAGCTTAGGCCAGGGGGCTTACACCGGGGAGCTGTTTTTT. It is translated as CASSLGQGAYTGELFF.

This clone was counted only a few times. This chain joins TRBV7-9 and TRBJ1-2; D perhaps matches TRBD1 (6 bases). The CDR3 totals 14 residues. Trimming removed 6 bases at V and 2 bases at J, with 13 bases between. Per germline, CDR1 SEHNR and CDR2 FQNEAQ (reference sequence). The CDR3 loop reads CASSPGQTNYGYTF. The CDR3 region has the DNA TGTGCCAGCAGTCCCGGACAGACGAACTATGGCTACACCTTC.

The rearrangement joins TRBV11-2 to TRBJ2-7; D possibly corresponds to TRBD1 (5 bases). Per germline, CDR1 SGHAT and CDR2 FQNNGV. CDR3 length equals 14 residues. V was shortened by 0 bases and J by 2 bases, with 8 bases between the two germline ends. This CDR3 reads CASSLEAGTYEQYF. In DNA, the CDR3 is TGTGCCAGCAGCTTAGAAGCAGGGACCTACGAGCAGTACTTC.

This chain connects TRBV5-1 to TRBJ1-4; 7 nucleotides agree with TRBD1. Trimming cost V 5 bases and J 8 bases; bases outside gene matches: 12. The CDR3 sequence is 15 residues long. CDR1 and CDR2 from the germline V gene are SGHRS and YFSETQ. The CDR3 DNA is TGCGCCAGCAGTCGAGACAGGGCCATGAACGAAAAACTGTTTTTT. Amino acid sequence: CASSRDRAMNEKLFF.

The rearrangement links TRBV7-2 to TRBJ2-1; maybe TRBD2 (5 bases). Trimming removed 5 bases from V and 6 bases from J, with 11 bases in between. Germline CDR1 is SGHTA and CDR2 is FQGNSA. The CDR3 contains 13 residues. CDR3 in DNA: TGTGCCAGCAGCCCTCCCGGGGTCAATGAGCAGTTCTTC. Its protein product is CASSPPGVNEQFF.

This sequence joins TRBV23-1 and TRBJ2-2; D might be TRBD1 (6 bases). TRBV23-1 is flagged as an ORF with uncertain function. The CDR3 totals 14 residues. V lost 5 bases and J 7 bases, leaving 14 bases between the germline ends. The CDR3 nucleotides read TGCGCCAGCAGTTTGAGTGCAGGGGACGGGGAGCTGTTTTTT. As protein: CASSLSAGDGELFF.

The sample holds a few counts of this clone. The CDR3 loop is CASRPDRNQPQHF. DNA for the CDR3: TGTGCCAGCAGACCCGACAGAAATCAGCCCCAGCATTTT. The rearrangement uses TRBV6-5 and TRBJ1-5, with D possibly matching TRBD1 (5 bases). CDR3 length: 13 amino acids. Germline loops: CDR1 MNHEY, CDR2 SVGAGI. With 6 bases removed from V and 4 bases from J, the gap between germline ends came to 10 bases.

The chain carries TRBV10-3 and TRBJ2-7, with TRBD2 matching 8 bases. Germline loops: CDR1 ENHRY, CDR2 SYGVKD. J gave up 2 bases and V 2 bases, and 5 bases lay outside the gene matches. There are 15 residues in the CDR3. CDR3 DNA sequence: TGTGCCATCAGTGAGATAACTAGCGGTACCTACGAGCAGTACTTC. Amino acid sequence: CAISEITSGTYEQYF.

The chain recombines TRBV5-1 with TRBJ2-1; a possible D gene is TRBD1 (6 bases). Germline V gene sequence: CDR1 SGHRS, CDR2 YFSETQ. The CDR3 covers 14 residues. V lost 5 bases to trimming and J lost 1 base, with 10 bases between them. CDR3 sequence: CASSFQGSYNEQFF. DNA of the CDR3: TGCGCCAGCAGTTTCCAGGGGTCCTACAATGAGCAGTTCTTC.

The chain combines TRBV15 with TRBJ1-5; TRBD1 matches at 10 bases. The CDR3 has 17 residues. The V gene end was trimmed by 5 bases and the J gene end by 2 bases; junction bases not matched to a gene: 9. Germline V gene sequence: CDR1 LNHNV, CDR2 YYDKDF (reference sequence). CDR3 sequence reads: CATSDDRGRLGNQPQHF. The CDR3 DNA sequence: TGTGCCACCAGCGATGACAGGGGGCGCCTTGGCAATCAGCCCCAGCATTTT.

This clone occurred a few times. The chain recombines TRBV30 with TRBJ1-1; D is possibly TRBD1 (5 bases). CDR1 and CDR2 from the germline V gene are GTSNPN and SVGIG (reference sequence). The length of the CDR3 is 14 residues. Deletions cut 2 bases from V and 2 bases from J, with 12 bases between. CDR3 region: CAWSPGIRNTEAFF. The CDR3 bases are TGTGCCTGGAGTCCAGGGATCCGTAACACTGAAGCTTTCTTT.

This chain's CDR3 is CASSLAGVAGGNEQFF. CDR3 bases: TGTGCCAGCAGCTTGGCCGGGGTAGCGGGGGGTAATGAGCAGTTCTTC. This rearrangement joins TRBV5-6 to TRBJ2-1; TRBD2 agrees at 10 bases. Germline V gene sequence: CDR1 SGHDT, CDR2 YYEEEE. This CDR3 comprises 16 residues. With V trimmed by 0 bases and J by 7 bases, 7 bases remained unmatched.

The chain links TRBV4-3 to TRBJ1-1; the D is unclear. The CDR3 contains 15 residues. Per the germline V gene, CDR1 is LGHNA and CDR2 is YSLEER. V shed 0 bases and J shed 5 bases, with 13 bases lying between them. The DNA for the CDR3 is TGCGCCAGCAGCCAAGATCGAGGGCTTGGGACTGAAGCTTTCTTT. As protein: CASSQDRGLGTEAFF.

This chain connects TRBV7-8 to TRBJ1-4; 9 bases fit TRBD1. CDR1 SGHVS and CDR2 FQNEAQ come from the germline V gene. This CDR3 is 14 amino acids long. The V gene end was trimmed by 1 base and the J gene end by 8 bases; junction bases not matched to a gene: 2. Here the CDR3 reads CASSLVGTGEKLFF. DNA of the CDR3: TGTGCCAGCAGCTTAGTTGGGACAGGGGAAAAACTGTTTTTT.

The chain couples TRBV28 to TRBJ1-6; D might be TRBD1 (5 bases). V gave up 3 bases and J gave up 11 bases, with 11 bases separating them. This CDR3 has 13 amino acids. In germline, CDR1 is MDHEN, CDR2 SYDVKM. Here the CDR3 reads CASSFKGKTPLHF. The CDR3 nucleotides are TGTGCCAGCAGTTTCAAGGGGAAAACACCCCTCCACTTT.

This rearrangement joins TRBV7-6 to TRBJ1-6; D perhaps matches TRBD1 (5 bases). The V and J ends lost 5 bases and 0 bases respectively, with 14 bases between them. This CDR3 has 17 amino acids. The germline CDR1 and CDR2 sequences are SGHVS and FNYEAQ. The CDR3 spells CASSVAGPNSYNSPLHF. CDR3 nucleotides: TGTGCCAGCAGCGTCGCGGGGCCTAACTCCTATAATTCACCCCTCCACTTT.

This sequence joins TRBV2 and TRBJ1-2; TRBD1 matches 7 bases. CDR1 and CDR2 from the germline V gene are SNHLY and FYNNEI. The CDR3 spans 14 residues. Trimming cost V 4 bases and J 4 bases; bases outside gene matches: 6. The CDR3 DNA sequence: TGTGCCAGCAGTGGGGGGACAGTGATCTATGGCTACACCTTC. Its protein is CASSGGTVIYGYTF.

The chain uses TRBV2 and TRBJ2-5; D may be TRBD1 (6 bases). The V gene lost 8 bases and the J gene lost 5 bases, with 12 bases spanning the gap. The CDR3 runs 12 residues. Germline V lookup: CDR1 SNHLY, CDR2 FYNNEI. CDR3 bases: TGTGCCAGCCCCGCAGGGGAGGAGACCCAGTACTTC. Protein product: CASPAGEETQYF.

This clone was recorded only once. The CDR3 loop reads CASKLGTGGIGTDTQYF. CDR3 bases: TGCGCCAGCAAACTGGGGACAGGGGGCATTGGCACAGATACGCAGTATTTT. The V and J genes are TRBV5-1 and TRBJ2-3; TRBD1 matches at 12 bases. In germline, CDR1 is SGHRS, CDR2 YFSETQ. J gave up 1 base and V 6 bases, and 9 bases lay outside the gene matches. This CDR3 spans 17 amino acids.

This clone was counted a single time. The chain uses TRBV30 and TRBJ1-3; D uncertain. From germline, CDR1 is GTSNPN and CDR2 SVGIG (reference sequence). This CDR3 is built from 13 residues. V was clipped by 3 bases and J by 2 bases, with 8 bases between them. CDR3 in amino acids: CAWRPGAGNTIYF. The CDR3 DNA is TGTGCCTGGAGGCCCGGGGCTGGAAACACCATATATTTT.